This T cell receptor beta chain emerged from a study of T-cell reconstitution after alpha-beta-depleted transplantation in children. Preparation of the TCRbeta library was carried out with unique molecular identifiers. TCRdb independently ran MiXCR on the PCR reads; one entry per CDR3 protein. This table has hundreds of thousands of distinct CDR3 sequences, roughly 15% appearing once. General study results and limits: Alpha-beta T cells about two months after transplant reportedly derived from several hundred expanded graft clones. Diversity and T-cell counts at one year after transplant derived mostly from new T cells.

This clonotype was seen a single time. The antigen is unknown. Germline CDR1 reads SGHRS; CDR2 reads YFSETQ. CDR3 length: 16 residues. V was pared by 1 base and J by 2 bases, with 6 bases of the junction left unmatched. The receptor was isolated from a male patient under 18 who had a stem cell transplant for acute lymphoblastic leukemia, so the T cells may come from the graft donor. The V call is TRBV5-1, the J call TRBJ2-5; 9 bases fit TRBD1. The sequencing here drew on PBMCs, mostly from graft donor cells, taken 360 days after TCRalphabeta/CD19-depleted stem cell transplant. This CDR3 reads CASSLLPGTGQETQYF. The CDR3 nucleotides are TGCGCCAGCAGCTTGCTACCCGGGACAGGGCAAGAGACCCAGTACTTC.